These 21 T cell receptor beta chains came from one sample sequenced in a study of T cells in Graves' hyperthyroidism and ophthalmopathy. RNA transcripts gave rise to amplified TCR beta CDR3 regions. During a first-round RT-PCR of the TCR CDR3, the HTBI primer set was used. MiXCR, run by TCRdb on the multiplex PCR reads, gives a single entry per CDR3 protein. The data contain fewer than 750,000 distinct CDR3 sequences, roughly 15% of them singletons. The specimen sequenced was blood. The receptors originated from a woman aged 50 to 60 with Graves' ophthalmopathy.

This clonotype has ten or more counts. The chain uses TRBV2 and TRBJ1-5; tentative D call: TRBD1 (6 bases). Trimming left V 3 bases short and J 2 bases short, with 11 bases between. Germline-derived CDR1 and CDR2 are SNHLY and FYNNEI. The CDR3 runs to 15 residues. CDR3 amino acids: CASSDSTGGNQPQHF. The CDR3 nucleotides are TGTGCCAGCAGTGACTCGACAGGAGGCAATCAGCCCCAGCATTTT.

CDR3: CASSVNSGVHEQYF. Here the CDR3 DNA reads TGTGCCAGCAGCGTAAATTCAGGGGTCCACGAGCAGTACTTC. The chain has TRBV9 and TRBJ2-7; D might be TRBD1 (6 bases). V gave up 1 base and J gave up 5 bases, with 13 bases separating them. Germline CDR1 reads SGDLS; CDR2 reads YYNGEE. The CDR3 sequence is 14 residues long. Using reference TRBV9 and TRBJ2-7 for the parts outside the CDR3, the full variable domain is DSGVTQTPKHLITATGQRVTLRCSPRSGDLSVYWYQQSLDQGLQFLIQYYNGEERAKGNILERFSAQQFPDLHSELNLSSLELGDSALYFCASSVNSGVHEQYFGPGTRLTVT.

This clonotype was detected only a few times. The rearrangement uses TRBV19 and TRBJ2-4; D remains unclear. Trimming left V 2 bases short and J 0 bases short, with 8 bases between. The CDR3 is made up of 15 amino acids. The V gene's germline CDR1 is LNHDA and CDR2 SQIVND (reference sequence). CDR3 DNA sequence: TGTGCCAGTAGTATATCTCGAGCAGCCAAAAACATTCAGTACTTC. Protein sequence: CASSISRAAKNIQYF.

This clonotype was counted only a few times. The chain uses TRBV30 and TRBJ1-1; perhaps TRBD1 as D (5 bases). V was pared by 1 base and J by 1 base, with 10 bases between. The CDR3 consists of 14 residues. In germline, CDR1 is GTSNPN, CDR2 SVGIG (reference sequence). The CDR3 is CAWSGGGGNTEAFF. CDR3 coding DNA: TGTGCCTGGAGTGGGGGCGGGGGGAACACTGAAGCTTTCTTT.

The chain couples TRBV4-2 to TRBJ2-1; 8 positions agree with TRBD2. This CDR3 is 17 amino acids long. The trim removed 3 bases at V and 0 bases at J, leaving 7 bases unmatched. From germline, CDR1 is LGHNA and CDR2 YNFKEQ. The CDR3 region is CASSHRSGAISYNEQFF. The CDR3 region has the DNA TGTGCCAGCAGCCATCGTAGCGGGGCAATCTCCTACAATGAGCAGTTCTTC.

The chain uses TRBV10-3 and TRBJ2-3; unclear D gene. Germline values: CDR1 ENHRY, CDR2 SYGVKD. This CDR3 region has 15 residues. Trimming pared 4 bases from V and 2 bases from J, leaving 13 bases between. For the CDR3, the DNA is TGTGCCATCAGTGGTAGTGAGTCCTCCACAGATACGCAGTATTTT. It specifies CAISGSESSTDTQYF.

This clonotype was seen many times. The chain couples TRBV20-1 to TRBJ2-7, with 10 bases identical to TRBD2. Germline CDR1 is DFQATT and CDR2 is SNEGSKA (reference sequence). The CDR3 sequence is 15 residues long. The J segment lost 3 bases and the V segment lost 6 bases, leaving 11 bases of the junction unmatched. The CDR3 is CSAPSPSGGYYEQYF. CDR3 nucleotide sequence: TGCAGTGCCCCAAGCCCTAGCGGGGGTTACTACGAGCAGTACTTC.

In its sample, this clonotype was seen many times. CDR3 sequence: CASSLGKFDEQFF. CDR3 nucleotide sequence: TGCGCCAGCAGCTTGGGGAAATTCGACGAGCAGTTCTTC. V and J are TRBV5-1 and TRBJ2-1; D not resolved. CDR3 length: 13 residues. Trimming took 0 bases from V and 10 from J, leaving 11 bases between them. Germline CDR1 is SGHRS and CDR2 is YFSETQ.

This clonotype was picked up a small number of times. The chain couples TRBV19 to TRBJ1-1, with D uncertain. CDR3 size: 13 residues. V shed 3 bases and J shed 8 bases, with 13 bases lying between them. The germline CDR1 and CDR2 sequences are LNHDA and SQIVND (reference sequence). The CDR3 sequence: CASSIQTRAEAFF. The CDR3 DNA sequence: TGTGCCAGTAGTATTCAAACAAGGGCAGAAGCTTTCTTT.

This chain joins TRBV6-1 and TRBJ2-1; 8 bases are a match to TRBD1. CDR1 and CDR2 (germline): MNHNS, SASEGT. The CDR3 has 12 amino acids. J lost 13 bases, V lost 6 bases, and 8 bases had no gene match. The CDR3 DNA reads as TGTGCCAGCAGGGGAACCGGACAGGGTCAGTTCTTC. This encodes CASRGTGQGQFF.

This clonotype was observed at least ten times. This chain connects TRBV20-1 to TRBJ2-1; unclear D gene. The CDR3 sequence is 16 residues long. Trimming left V 1 base short and J 5 bases short, with 18 bases between. Per the germline V gene, CDR1 is DFQATT and CDR2 is SNEGSKA (reference sequence). CDR3: CSARAIGTGSHNEQFF. Here the CDR3 DNA reads TGCAGTGCTAGAGCTATTGGAACTGGTTCACACAATGAGCAGTTCTTC.

There are a few counts of this clonotype. V usage is TRBV10-3 and J usage is TRBJ2-1; 11 bases agree with TRBD2. Trimming took 6 bases from V and 5 from J; bases not matched to a gene: 6. From germline, CDR1 is ENHRY and CDR2 SYGVKD. The CDR3 loop spans 15 amino acids. The CDR3 DNA sequence: TGTGCCATCAGCTCGGGACTAGCGGCAAACAATGAGCAGTTCTTC. It yields the protein CAISSGLAANNEQFF.

This clonotype was recorded at least ten times. This rearrangement joins TRBV28 to TRBJ2-3; 9 bases fit TRBD1. Germline V gene data show CDR1 as MDHEN and CDR2 as SYDVKM. J gave up 4 bases and V 2 bases, and 13 bases lay outside the gene matches. The CDR3 has 18 amino acids. The CDR3 loop reads CASSLTGQGIGYADTQYF. The CDR3 bases are TGTGCCAGCAGTTTAACGGGACAGGGTATCGGGTACGCAGATACGCAGTATTTT.

This clonotype was counted many times. V usage is TRBV11-2 and J usage is TRBJ1-1; D not resolved. Germline V gene lookup returns CDR1 SGHAT and CDR2 FQNNGV. The CDR3 totals 9 residues. The CDR3 loop reads CFKNTEAFF. Here the CDR3 DNA reads TGTTTCAAGAACACTGAAGCTTTCTTT.

This clonotype has a handful of counts. This sequence joins TRBV9 and TRBJ1-1; 11 bases agree with TRBD1. Germline V gene sequence: CDR1 SGDLS, CDR2 YYNGEE. V trimming: 0 bases; J trimming: 0 bases; junction bases outside the gene matches: 4. The CDR3 length is 17 residues. CDR3 coding DNA: TGTGCCAGCAGCGTAGTGGGACAGGGGGGGGTGAACACTGAAGCTTTCTTT. It yields the protein CASSVVGQGGVNTEAFF.

Points on this clonotype: This could be a read error, since a much larger clone is one nucleotide away. The chain is built from TRBV28 and TRBJ1-1; maybe TRBD1 (5 bases). Trimming removed 3 bases at V and 4 bases at J, with 6 bases between. This CDR3 is built from 12 residues. Germline lookup yields CDR1 MDHEN and CDR2 SYDVKM. This CDR3 reads CASSFGATEAFF. CDR3 coding DNA: TGTGCCAGCAGTTTCGGGGCCACTGAAGCTTTCTTT.

This clonotype was seen more than once but under ten times. The chain recombines TRBV14 with TRBJ1-1, with TRBD1 as a possible D gene (5 bases). The ends were cut back, 5 bases at V and 11 bases at J, with 21 bases in the middle. Germline values: CDR1 SGHDN, CDR2 FVKESK. This CDR3 is built from 14 residues. CDR3 sequence (DNA): TGTGCCAGCAGCTCCCTTGGGGCAAGCACTCGGGCTTTCTTT. It encodes CASSSLGASTRAFF.

This clonotype was observed at least ten times. This chain links TRBV6-2 or TRBV6-3 with TRBJ2-1, with D perhaps TRBD2 (6 bases). The CDR3 sequence is 13 residues long. Trimming removed 6 bases at V and 12 bases at J, with 18 bases between. Germline-derived CDR1 and CDR2 are MNHEY and SVGEGT. The CDR3 bases are TGTGCCAGCAGCTCAATGCCGGGACTCCGGCAGTTCTTC. Encoded protein: CASSSMPGLRQFF.

The rearrangement links TRBV6-2 or TRBV6-3 to TRBJ1-3; D uncertain. Germline V gene sequence: CDR1 MNHEY, CDR2 SVGEGT. This CDR3 comprises 15 residues. Trimming shortened V by 2 bases and J by 1 base, and 9 bases separated the two germline ends. The CDR3 region is CASSYRGPSGNTIYF. In DNA, the CDR3 is TGTGCCAGCAGTTACCGTGGGCCGTCTGGAAACACCATATATTTT.

The chain has TRBV7-2 and TRBJ1-1; 10 nucleotides match TRBD1. Germline assignment: CDR1 SGHTA and CDR2 FQGNSA. This CDR3 has 14 residues. The ends lost 5 bases at V and 7 bases at J; junction bases unmatched: 7. This chain's CDR3 is CASSQSRDRGEAFF. The CDR3 nucleotides read TGTGCCAGCAGCCAAAGCCGGGACAGGGGTGAAGCTTTCTTT.

There are a few counts of this clonotype. V is TRBV4-3 and J is TRBJ1-2; D uncertain. Germline V gene lookup returns CDR1 LGHNA and CDR2 YSLEER. Deletions cut 0 bases from V and 3 bases from J, with 14 bases between. This CDR3 contains 16 residues. The CDR3 DNA sequence: TGCGCCAGCAGCCAAGATCGCGCAGCACGGGACTATGGCTACACCTTC. Its translation is CASSQDRAARDYGYTF.